The T cell receptor beta chain described here comes from a study of blood T cell repertoires in COVID-19. Sequencing was performed with immunoSEQ multiplex PCR; in TCRdb, only in-frame clones are kept and a portion is missing. The sample lists approximately 220,000 clones, around 88% occurring once. The sample taken for sequencing was peripheral blood. This receptor was identified in a woman aged 45-65 years with acute or convalescent COVID-19.

The CDR3 spells CASSQGSRGEQYF. In DNA, the CDR3 is TGTGCCAGCAGCCAAGGCTCGCGGGGCGAGCAGTACTTC. The chain recombines TRBV3-1 (or the pseudogene TRBV3-2) with TRBJ2-7, with a tentative D call TRBD2 (6 bases). Germline V gives CDR1 LGHDT, CDR2 YNNKEL (reference sequence). CDR3 length equals 13 residues. The V and J ends lost 1 base and 6 bases respectively, with 10 bases between them.